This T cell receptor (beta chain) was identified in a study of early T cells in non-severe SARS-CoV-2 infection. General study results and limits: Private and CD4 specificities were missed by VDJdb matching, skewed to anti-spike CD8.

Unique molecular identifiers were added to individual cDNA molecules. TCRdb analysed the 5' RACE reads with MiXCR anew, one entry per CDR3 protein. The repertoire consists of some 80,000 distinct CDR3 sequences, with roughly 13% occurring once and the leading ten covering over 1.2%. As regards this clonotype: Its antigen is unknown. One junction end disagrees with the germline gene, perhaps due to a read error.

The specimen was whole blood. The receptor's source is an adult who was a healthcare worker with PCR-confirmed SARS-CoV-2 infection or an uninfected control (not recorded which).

As DNA, the CDR3 is TGTGCCAGCAGCCCAGGACATACCTACGGGCAGTACTTC. Protein: CASSPGHTYGQYF. The J gene is TRBJ2-7, the V gene TRBV7-6, with D possibly matching TRBD1 (5 bases). CDR1 is SGHVS and CDR2 is FNYEAQ in the germline V gene. The CDR3 is 13 amino acids. Full variable domain (remainder filled in from reference TRBV7-6 and TRBJ2-7): GAGVSQSPRYKVTKRGQDVALRCDPISGHVSLYWYRQALGQGPEFLTYFNYEAQQDKSGLPNDRFSAERPEGSISTLTIQRTEQRDSAMYRCASSPGHTYGQYFGPGTRLTVT.